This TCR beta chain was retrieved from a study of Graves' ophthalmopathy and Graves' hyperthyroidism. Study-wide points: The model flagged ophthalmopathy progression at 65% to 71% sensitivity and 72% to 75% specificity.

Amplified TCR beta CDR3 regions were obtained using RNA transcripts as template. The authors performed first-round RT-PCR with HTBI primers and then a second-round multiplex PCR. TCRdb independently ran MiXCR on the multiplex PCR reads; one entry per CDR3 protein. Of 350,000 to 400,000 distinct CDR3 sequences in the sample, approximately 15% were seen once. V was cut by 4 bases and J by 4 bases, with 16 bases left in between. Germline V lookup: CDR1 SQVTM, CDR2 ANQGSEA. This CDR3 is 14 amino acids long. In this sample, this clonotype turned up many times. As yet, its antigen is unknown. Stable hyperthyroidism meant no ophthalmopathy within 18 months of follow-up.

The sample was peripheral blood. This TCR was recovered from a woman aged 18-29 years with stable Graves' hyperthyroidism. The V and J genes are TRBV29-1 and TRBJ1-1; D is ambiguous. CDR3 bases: TGCAGCGTTGTCCCCTTGTGGGCCGGCACTGAAGCTTTCTTT. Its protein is CSVVPLWAGTEAFF.